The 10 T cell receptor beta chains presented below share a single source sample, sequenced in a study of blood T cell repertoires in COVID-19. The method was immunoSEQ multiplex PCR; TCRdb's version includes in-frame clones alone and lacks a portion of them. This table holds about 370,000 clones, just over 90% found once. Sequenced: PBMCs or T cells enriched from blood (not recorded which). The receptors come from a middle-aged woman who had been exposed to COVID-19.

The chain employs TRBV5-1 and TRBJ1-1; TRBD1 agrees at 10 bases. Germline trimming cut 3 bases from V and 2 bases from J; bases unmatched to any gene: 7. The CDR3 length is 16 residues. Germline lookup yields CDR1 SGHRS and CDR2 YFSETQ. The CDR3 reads CASSWGDRGINTEAFF. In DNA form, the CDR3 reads TGCGCCAGCAGCTGGGGGGACAGGGGCATAAACACTGAAGCTTTCTTT.

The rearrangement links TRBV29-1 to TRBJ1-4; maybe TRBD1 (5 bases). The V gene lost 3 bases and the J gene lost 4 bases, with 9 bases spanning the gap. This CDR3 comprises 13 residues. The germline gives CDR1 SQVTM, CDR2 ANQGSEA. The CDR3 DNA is TGCAGCGTTGATCTGGGACTTAATGAAAAACTGTTTTTT. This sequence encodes CSVDLGLNEKLFF. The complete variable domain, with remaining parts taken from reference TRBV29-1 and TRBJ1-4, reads SAVISQKPSRDICQRGTSLTIQCQVDSQVTMMFWYRQQPGQSLTLIATANQGSEATYESGFVIDKFPISRPNLTFSTLTVSNMSPEDSSIYLCSVDLGLNEKLFFGSGTQLSVL.

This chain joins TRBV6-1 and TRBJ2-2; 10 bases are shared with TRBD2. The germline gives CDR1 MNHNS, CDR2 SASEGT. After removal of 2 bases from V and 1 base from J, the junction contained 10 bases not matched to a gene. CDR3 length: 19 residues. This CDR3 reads CASSERYWLAGGNTGELFF. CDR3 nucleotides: TGTGCCAGCAGTGAACGCTATTGGTTAGCGGGGGGGAACACCGGGGAGCTGTTTTTT.

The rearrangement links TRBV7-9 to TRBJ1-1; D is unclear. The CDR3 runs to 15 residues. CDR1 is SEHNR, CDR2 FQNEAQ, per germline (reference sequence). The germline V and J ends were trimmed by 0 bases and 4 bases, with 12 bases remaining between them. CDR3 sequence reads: CASSLASGGSTEAFF. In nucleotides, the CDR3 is TGTGCCAGCAGCTTAGCTTCCGGAGGATCCACTGAAGCTTTCTTT.

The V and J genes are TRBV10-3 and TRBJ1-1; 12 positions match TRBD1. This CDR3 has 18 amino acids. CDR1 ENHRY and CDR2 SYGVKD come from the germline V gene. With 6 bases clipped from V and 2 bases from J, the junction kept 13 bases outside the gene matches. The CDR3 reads CAIRPGQGALTLNTEAFF. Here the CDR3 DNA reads TGTGCCATCAGGCCGGGACAGGGGGCACTTACATTAAACACTGAAGCTTTCTTT.

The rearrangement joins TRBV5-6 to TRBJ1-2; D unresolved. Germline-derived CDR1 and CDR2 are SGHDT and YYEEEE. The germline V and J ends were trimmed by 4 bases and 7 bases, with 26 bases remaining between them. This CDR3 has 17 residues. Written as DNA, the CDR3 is TGTGCCAGCAGCCCAGAAGGCACGGGAACCCTCTCAGGTGGCTACACCTTC. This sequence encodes CASSPEGTGTLSGGYTF. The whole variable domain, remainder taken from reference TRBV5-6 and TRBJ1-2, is DAGVTQSPTHLIKTRGQQVTLRCSPKSGHDTVSWYQQALGQGPQFIFQYYEEEERQRGNFPDRFSGHQFPNYSSELNVNALLLGDSALYLCASSPEGTGTLSGGYTFGSGTRLTVV.

The CDR3 here is CASSFGRANEQFF. CDR3 sequence (DNA): TGTGCCAGCAGCTTCGGCAGGGCCAATGAGCAGTTCTTC. The chain carries TRBV7-2 and TRBJ2-1, with a possible D match to TRBD1 (5 bases). The CDR3 sequence is 13 residues long. Germline V lookup: CDR1 SGHTA, CDR2 FQGNSA. V shed 3 bases and J shed 6 bases, with 9 bases lying between them.

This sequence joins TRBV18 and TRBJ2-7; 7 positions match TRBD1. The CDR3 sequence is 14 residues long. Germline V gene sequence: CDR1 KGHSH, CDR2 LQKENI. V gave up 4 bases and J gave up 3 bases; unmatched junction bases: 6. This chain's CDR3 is CASSQRQGFYEQYF. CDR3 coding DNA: TGTGCCAGCTCACAGCGACAGGGCTTCTACGAGCAGTACTTC.

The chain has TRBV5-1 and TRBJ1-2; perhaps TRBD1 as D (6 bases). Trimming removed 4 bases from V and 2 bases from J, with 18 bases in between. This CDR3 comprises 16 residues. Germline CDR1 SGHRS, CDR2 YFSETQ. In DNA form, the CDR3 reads TGCGCCAGCAGCGCGGGGGGCGACGCTTACAACTATGGCTACACCTTC. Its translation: CASSAGGDAYNYGYTF.

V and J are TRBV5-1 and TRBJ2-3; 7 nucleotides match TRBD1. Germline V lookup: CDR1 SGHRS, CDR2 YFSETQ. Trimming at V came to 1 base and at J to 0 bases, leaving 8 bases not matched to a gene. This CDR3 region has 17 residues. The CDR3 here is CASSLTAGGSSTDTQYF. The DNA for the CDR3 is TGCGCCAGCAGCTTGACGGCAGGGGGATCTAGCACAGATACGCAGTATTTT.